Each of the 2 T cell receptor beta chains below was sequenced from the same sample in a study of T cells in Graves' hyperthyroidism and ophthalmopathy. Amplification targeted TCR beta CDR3 regions from RNA transcripts. First-round RT-PCR targeting the TCR CDR3 was performed with the HTBI primer set. TCRdb re-derived calls from the multiplex PCR reads in MiXCR, one entry per CDR3 protein. The sample contains 700,000 to 950,000 distinct CDR3 sequences, about 35% of which appear only once. Sequencing used blood. These receptors were taken from a woman aged 35 to 49 with Graves' hyperthyroidism.

This clonotype has ten or more counts. The chain carries TRBV9 and TRBJ1-2; no clear D. V lost 0 bases and J 2 bases, leaving 8 bases between the germline ends. The CDR3 runs to 14 residues. Germline-derived CDR1 and CDR2 are SGDLS and YYNGEE. The CDR3 nucleotides are TGTGCCAGCAGCGTAGATGAGTCGAACTATGGCTACACCTTC. It is translated as CASSVDESNYGYTF.

CDR3 amino acids: CSAGTAQGGDNEQFF. The DNA for the CDR3 is TGCAGTGCCGGGACGGCCCAGGGAGGGGACAATGAGCAGTTCTTC. The V call is TRBV20-1, the J call TRBJ2-1, with 7 bases that match TRBD2. The CDR3 extends over 15 amino acids. V shed 6 bases and J 5 bases; nucleotides not matched to a gene: 13. CDR1 is DFQATT, CDR2 SNEGSKA, per germline (reference sequence).